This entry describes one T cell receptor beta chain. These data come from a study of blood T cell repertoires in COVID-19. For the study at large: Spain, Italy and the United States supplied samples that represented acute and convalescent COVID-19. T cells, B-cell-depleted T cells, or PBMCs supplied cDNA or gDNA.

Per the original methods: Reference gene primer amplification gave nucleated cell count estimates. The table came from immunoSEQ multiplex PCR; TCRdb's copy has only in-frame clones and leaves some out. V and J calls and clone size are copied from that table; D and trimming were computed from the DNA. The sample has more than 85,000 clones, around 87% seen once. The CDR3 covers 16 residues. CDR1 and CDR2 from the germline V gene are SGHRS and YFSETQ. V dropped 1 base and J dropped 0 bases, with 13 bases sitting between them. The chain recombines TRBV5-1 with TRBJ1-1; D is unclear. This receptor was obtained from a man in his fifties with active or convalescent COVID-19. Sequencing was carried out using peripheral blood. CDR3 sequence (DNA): TGCGCCAGCAGCTTGTTCGGGAATCGCATGAACACTGAAGCTTTCTTT. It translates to CASSLFGNRMNTEAFF.